The entry below describes one T cell receptor beta chain. It lacks a known antigen. Base quality data are lacking; no much larger clone is found one base away. This sample was taken from a study of blood T cell repertoires in COVID-19 (dated by TCRdb to about 2020). Some background on the complete study: The collaborator samples originated in the United States, Italy and Spain and spanned the acute and convalescent phases of COVID-19. Deeply sampled blood TCRbeta repertoires from subjects exposed to, actively infected with, or recovered from COVID-19 were included in the dataset. The samples were drawn from the first 160 participants of the ongoing ImmuneRACE study and from over 950 subjects provided by 6 global collaborators. The prospective study material was composed of cDNA or gDNA derived from T cells, B-cell-depleted T cells, or PBMCs. The repertoires were made available in a free public database intended to serve as a resource for research on the immune response to SARS-CoV-2. Where available, HLA class I and class II types were taken from metadata supplied by the sample provider and were not determined by assay-based typing. Sample metadata almost always included a de-identified subject ID, COVID-19 status, age in years and sex.

Cut back by 0 bases and 0 bases, the V and J ends lie 18 bases apart. CDR1 SGHRS and CDR2 YFSETQ were looked up in the germline V gene. From its cysteine to its phenylalanine, the CDR3 spans 18 amino acids. Only the CDR3 part of the read is kept: 54 bases, read in frame from the first base. TCRbeta CDR3 regions were amplified from genomic DNA using the immunoSEQ Assay, a bias-controlled multiplex PCR. The paper's processing steps were these. The number of nucleated cells in each sample was estimated by amplification of reference gene primers within the assay. Sequence reads were collapsed and filtered to measure the absolute abundance of every unique TCRbeta CDR3 rearrangement. For each sample, productive Simpson clonality was calculated by taking the square root of Simpson's diversity index across productive rearrangements. Sourced from immuneACCESS, this table was stored by TCRdb with only in-frame sequences that have V and J called. A share of the clones is absent; for the studies checked, an unresolved V gene accounts for under half, and the remainder has no known explanation. V and J calls and clone size are as listed in that table; D and trimming were resolved from the DNA. This sample comprises approximately 150,000 clones, roughly 90% of them detected only once. The ten largest make up less than 20% of the sample.

General conclusions and limits of the study: Clinical and demographic metadata were provided uncurated, with the amount varying by source and participant.

Each collaborating institution followed its own protocols to collect whole blood in K2EDTA tubes. For TCRbeta analysis, collaborators shipped samples in one of three forms: frozen whole blood, isolated PBMCs, or DNA extracted from either of those sample types. This clonotype originated in a middle-aged man with active or convalescent COVID-19. Recombination joined TRBV5-1 with TRBJ1-1; no D segment can be confidently identified. Sequenced input: peripheral blood. The nucleotide sequence reads as follows: TGCGCCAGCAGCTTGGGTTTAGTCCGTCCAGGTATGAACACTGAAGCTTTCTTT. Translated, this gives CASSLGLVRPGMNTEAFF.